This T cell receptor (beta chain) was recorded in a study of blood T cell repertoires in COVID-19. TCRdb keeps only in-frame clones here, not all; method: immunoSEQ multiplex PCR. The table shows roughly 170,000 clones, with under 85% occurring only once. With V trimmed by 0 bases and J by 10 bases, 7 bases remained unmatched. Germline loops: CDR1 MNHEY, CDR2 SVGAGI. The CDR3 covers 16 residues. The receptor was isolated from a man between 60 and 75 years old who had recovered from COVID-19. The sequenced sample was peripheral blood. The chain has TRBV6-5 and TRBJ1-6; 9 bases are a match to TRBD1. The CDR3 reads CASSYSVGQGRSPLHF. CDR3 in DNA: TGTGCCAGCAGTTACTCGGTCGGACAGGGGCGATCACCCCTCCACTTT.